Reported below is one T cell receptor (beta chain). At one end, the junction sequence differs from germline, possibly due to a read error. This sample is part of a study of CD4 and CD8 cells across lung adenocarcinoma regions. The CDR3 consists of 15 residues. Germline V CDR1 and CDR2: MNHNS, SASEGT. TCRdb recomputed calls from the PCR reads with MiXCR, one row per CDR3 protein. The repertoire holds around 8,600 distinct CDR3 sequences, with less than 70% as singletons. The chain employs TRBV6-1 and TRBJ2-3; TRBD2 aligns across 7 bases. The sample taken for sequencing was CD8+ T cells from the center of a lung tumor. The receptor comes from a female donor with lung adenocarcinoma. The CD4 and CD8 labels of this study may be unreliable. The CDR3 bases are TGTGCCAGGAGTCGAGGGGTAGCGGGCCAAGGGACCCAGTATTTC. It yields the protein CARSRGVAGQGTQYF.